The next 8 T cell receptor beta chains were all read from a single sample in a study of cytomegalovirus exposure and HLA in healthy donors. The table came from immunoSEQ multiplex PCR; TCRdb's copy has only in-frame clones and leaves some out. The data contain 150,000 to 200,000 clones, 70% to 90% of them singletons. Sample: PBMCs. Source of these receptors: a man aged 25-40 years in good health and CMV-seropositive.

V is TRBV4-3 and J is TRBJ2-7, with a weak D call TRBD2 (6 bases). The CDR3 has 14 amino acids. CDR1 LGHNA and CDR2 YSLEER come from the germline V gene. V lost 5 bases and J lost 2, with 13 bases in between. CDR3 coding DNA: TGCGCCAGCAGCGCTGACGGGGAGGCCTACGAGCAGTACTTC. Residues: CASSADGEAYEQYF.

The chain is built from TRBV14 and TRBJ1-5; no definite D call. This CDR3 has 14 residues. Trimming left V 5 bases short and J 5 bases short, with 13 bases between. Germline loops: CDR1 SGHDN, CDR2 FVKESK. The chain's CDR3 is CASSGKRWDQPQHF. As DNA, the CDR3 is TGTGCCAGCAGCGGAAAGAGGTGGGATCAGCCCCAGCATTTT. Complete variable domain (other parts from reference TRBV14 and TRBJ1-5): EAGVTQFPSHSVIEKGQTVTLRCDPISGHDNLYWYRRVMGKEIKFLLHFVKESKQDESGMPNNRFLAERTGGTYSTLKVQPAELEDSGVYFCASSGKRWDQPQHFGDGTRLSIL.

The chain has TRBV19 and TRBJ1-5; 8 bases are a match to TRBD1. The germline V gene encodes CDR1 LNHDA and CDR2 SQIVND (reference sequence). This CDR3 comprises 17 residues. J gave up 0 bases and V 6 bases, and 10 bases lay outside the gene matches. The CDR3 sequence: CASSTPLDRASNQPQHF. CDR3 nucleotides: TGTGCCAGTAGCACCCCCCTGGACAGGGCTAGCAATCAGCCCCAGCATTTT.

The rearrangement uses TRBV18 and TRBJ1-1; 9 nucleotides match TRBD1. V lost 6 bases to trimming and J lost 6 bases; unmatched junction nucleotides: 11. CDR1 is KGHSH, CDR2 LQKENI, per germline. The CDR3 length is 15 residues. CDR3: CASSSDRGISPEAFF. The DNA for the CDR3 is TGTGCCAGCTCCTCTGACAGGGGGATCTCTCCTGAAGCTTTCTTT.

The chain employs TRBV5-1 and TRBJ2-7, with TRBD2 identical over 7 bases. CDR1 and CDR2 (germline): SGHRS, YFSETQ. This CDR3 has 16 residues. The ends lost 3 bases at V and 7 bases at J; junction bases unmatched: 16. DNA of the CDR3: TGCGCCAGCAGCTATGAGAGCGGGGTACTTCTCGGGGAGCAGTACTTC. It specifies CASSYESGVLLGEQYF.

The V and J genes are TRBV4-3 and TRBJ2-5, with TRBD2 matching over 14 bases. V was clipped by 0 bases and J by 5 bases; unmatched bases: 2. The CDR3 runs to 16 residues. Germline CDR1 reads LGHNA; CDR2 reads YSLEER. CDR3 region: CASSQDGTSGGETQYF. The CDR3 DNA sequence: TGCGCCAGCAGCCAAGATGGGACTAGCGGGGGTGAGACCCAGTACTTC.

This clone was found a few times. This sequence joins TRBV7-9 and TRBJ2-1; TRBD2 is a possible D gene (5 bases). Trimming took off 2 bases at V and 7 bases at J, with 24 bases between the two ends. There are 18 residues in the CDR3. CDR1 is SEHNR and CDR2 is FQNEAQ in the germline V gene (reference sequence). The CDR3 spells CASSLRPGGGLFRNEQFF. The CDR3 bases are TGTGCCAGCAGCTTACGGCCTGGAGGCGGGTTGTTTCGGAATGAGCAGTTCTTC.

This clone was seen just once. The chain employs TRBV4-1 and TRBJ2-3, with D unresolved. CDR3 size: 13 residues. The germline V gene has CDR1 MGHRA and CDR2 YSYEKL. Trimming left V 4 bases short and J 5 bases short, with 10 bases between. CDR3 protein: CASSPYVGDTQYF. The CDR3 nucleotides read TGCGCCAGCAGCCCCTACGTTGGAGATACGCAGTATTTT.